Listed here are 27 T cell receptor beta chains from one sample, sequenced in a study of T cells in Graves' hyperthyroidism and ophthalmopathy. Amplification of TCR beta CDR3 regions was performed using RNA transcripts as template. With the HTBI primer set, the TCR CDR3 went through a first round of RT-PCR. TCRdb re-derived calls from the multiplex PCR reads in MiXCR, one entry per CDR3 protein. Of about 500,000 distinct CDR3 sequences listed, approximately 15% were seen once; the top ten hold 15% to 20%. Sequenced input: blood. The receptors derive from a woman aged 18-29 years with Graves' hyperthyroidism.

The table lists this clonotype with many counts. V and J are TRBV5-1 and TRBJ2-1, with D maybe TRBD2 (7 bases). The CDR3 contains 13 residues. Per germline, CDR1 SGHRS and CDR2 YFSETQ. The V end lost 4 bases, the J end lost 7 bases, and 12 bases lay between the germline ends. Here the CDR3 reads CASSAEGGNEQFF. The CDR3 nucleotides are TGCGCCAGCAGCGCAGAGGGGGGGAATGAGCAGTTCTTC.

This clonotype was seen more than once but under ten times. This chain joins TRBV10-3 and TRBJ2-5; D gene unclear. The germline V gene has CDR1 ENHRY and CDR2 SYGVKD. The CDR3 extends over 15 amino acids. Trimming pared 0 bases from V and 1 base from J, leaving 9 bases between. The CDR3 is CAISESDGSQETQYF. For the CDR3, the DNA is TGTGCCATCAGTGAGTCCGACGGAAGCCAAGAGACCCAGTACTTC.

This clonotype came up a few times. The chain is built from TRBV20-1 and TRBJ2-2; D is undetermined. Trimming took off 1 base at V and 1 base at J, with 10 bases between the two ends. The germline CDR1 and CDR2 sequences are DFQATT and SNEGSKA (reference sequence). The CDR3 has 15 amino acids. The CDR3 reads CSARGQDLNTGELFF. CDR3 coding DNA: TGCAGTGCTAGAGGCCAGGATTTGAACACCGGGGAGCTGTTTTTT.

Concerning this clonotype itself: A junction end diverges from the germline sequence, so it may reflect a read error. CDR3 in amino acids: CSASVRGADTQYF. CDR3 DNA sequence: TGCAGTGCTAGCGTCAGGGGGGCAGATACTCAGTATTTT. The chain joins TRBV20-1 to TRBJ2-3; D possibly corresponds to TRBD1 (7 bases). The CDR3 sequence is 13 residues long. Germline V gene data show CDR1 as DFQATT and CDR2 as SNEGSKA (reference sequence).

In this sample, this clonotype turned up a few times. J is TRBJ2-2 and V is TRBV14; either TRBD1 or TRBD2 may supply D (6 bases each). The CDR3 runs to 13 residues. The germline V gene has CDR1 SGHDN and CDR2 FVKESK. The germline V and J ends were trimmed by 8 bases and 4 bases, with 11 bases remaining between them. In nucleotides, the CDR3 is TGTGCCAGCCAGAAGGGGGGCACCGGGGAGCTGTTTTTT. It codes for CASQKGGTGELFF. The full variable domain, with the rest looked up from reference TRBV14 and TRBJ2-2, is EAGVTQFPSHSVIEKGQTVTLRCDPISGHDNLYWYRRVMGKEIKFLLHFVKESKQDESGMPNNRFLAERTGGTYSTLKVQPAELEDSGVYFCASQKGGTGELFFGEGSRLTVL.

At least ten counts were recorded for this clonotype. The chain combines TRBV29-1 with TRBJ1-5; D gene ambiguous. This CDR3 is 13 amino acids long. Germline CDR1 reads SQVTM; CDR2 reads ANQGSEA. Trimming cost V 0 bases and J 3 bases, with 6 bases left between them. CDR3 residues: CSVEDLLNQPQHF. The CDR3 DNA reads as TGCAGCGTTGAAGATCTCCTCAATCAGCCCCAGCATTTT.

As regards this clonotype: This clone may be a read error of a much larger clone one base away. The J gene is TRBJ2-1, the V gene TRBV20-1, with 7 bases lining up with TRBD2. The germline V gene encodes CDR1 DFQATT and CDR2 SNEGSKA (reference sequence). The CDR3 totals 14 residues. The chain's CDR3 is CSANSGAGYNGQFF. CDR3 bases: TGCAGTGCCAATAGCGGAGCGGGATACAATGGGCAGTTCTTC.

This chain links TRBV29-1 with TRBJ2-3; maybe TRBD1 (6 bases). This CDR3 spans 15 amino acids. Germline CDR1 is SQVTM and CDR2 is ANQGSEA. Trimming pared 7 bases from V and 0 bases from J, leaving 17 bases between. DNA of the CDR3: TGCAGCGCCACCCGGGACAAAAAGAGCACAGATACGCAGTATTTT. This gives the protein CSATRDKKSTDTQYF.

The chain links TRBV14 to TRBJ1-6; TRBD1 matches at 10 bases. The CDR3 runs to 15 residues. Germline CDR1 and CDR2: SGHDN and FVKESK. V was pared by 2 bases and J by 7 bases, with 2 bases of the junction left unmatched. CDR3 DNA sequence: TGTGCCAGCAGCCAAACGACAGGGGGCAATTCACCCCTCCACTTT. This gives the protein CASSQTTGGNSPLHF.

This clonotype has a count of ten or more. The chain employs TRBV6-1 and TRBJ1-1; 8 nucleotides line up with TRBD1. The CDR3 runs to 17 residues. Germline V CDR1 and CDR2: MNHNS, SASEGT. V was clipped by 4 bases and J by 3 bases; unmatched bases: 13. The chain's CDR3 is CASSALGQGARDTEAFF. The CDR3 nucleotides are TGTGCCAGCAGTGCCCTGGGGCAGGGGGCAAGGGACACTGAAGCTTTCTTT.

In this sample, this clonotype turned up a few times. The chain couples TRBV4-1 to TRBJ2-1; D tentatively reads TRBD1 or TRBD2 (6 bases each). The germline V gene encodes CDR1 MGHRA and CDR2 YSYEKL. Trimming took 4 bases from V and 5 from J, leaving 15 bases between them. The CDR3 loop spans 15 amino acids. CDR3 in DNA: TGCGCCAGCAGCCCGGGGCGAGGGGGGAACAATGAGCAGTTCTTC. Translated: CASSPGRGGNNEQFF.

The chain couples TRBV7-2 to TRBJ2-1; 9 nucleotides match TRBD1. The germline V gene has CDR1 SGHTA and CDR2 FQGNSA. With 4 bases clipped from V and 2 bases from J, the junction kept 9 bases outside the gene matches. The CDR3 consists of 17 residues. CDR3 nucleotide sequence: TGTGCCAGCAGCTCTCCACCGGGACAGGGAGCCTACAATGAGCAGTTCTTC. Residues: CASSSPPGQGAYNEQFF.

This clonotype has just a few counts. The gene calls are TRBV3-1 and TRBJ2-7; 7 bases are a match to TRBD2. From germline, CDR1 is LGHDT and CDR2 YNNKEL (reference sequence). This CDR3 spans 13 amino acids. V lost 11 bases to trimming and J lost 2 bases; unmatched junction nucleotides: 9. The CDR3 bases are TGTGCCCGTCGCGGGAGATCGGCCTACGAGCAGTACTTC. As protein: CARRGRSAYEQYF.

This clonotype was recorded at least ten times. The rearrangement links TRBV11-3 to TRBJ1-2; 8 bases are a match to TRBD1. The junction had 8 bases not matched to a gene; V was cut back by 11 bases and J by 0 bases. The CDR3 spans 14 residues. Germline lookup yields CDR1 SGHNT and CDR2 YENEEA. CDR3 amino acids: CAQRTGGPNYGYTF. In DNA, the CDR3 is TGTGCCCAGAGAACAGGGGGGCCTAACTATGGCTACACCTTC.

This clonotype was found once. The V and J genes are TRBV10-2 and TRBJ2-1, with TRBD2 matching over 9 bases. Germline V gene data show CDR1 as WSHSY and CDR2 as SAAADI. With 5 bases clipped from V and 1 base from J, the junction kept 6 bases outside the gene matches. This CDR3 contains 16 residues. The CDR3 is CASSRNSGSSYNEQFF. The CDR3 nucleotides read TGCGCCAGCAGTAGAAATAGCGGGAGTTCCTACAATGAGCAGTTCTTC.

This chain uses TRBV4-3 with TRBJ1-1; D gene unclear. Looked up from germline, CDR1 is LGHNA and CDR2 is YSLEER. Trimming took off 0 bases at V and 8 bases at J, with 7 bases between the two ends. This CDR3 has 12 residues. DNA of the CDR3: TGCGCCAGCAGCCAAGATTCGCGGGAAGCTTTCTTT. This sequence encodes CASSQDSREAFF.

This clonotype was recorded at least ten times. The V and J genes are TRBV20-1 and TRBJ1-5; D is uncertain. The V end was cut by 3 bases, the J end by 9 bases, with 18 bases between. The length of the CDR3 is 14 residues. CDR1 is DFQATT, CDR2 SNEGSKA, per germline (reference sequence). The DNA for the CDR3 is TGCAGTGCTAGGGTGGGTCAACGTGGAGGGCCCCAGCATTTT. Translated: CSARVGQRGGPQHF.

The CDR3 DNA reads TGTGCCAGCAGCCTCCAGTCTGCGGGGCTTTTTAGCTCCTACGAGCAGTACTTC. Protein product: CASSLQSAGLFSSYEQYF. The V gene is TRBV4-2, the J gene TRBJ2-7; the D gene is possibly TRBD2 (6 bases). V was clipped by 4 bases and J by 0 bases, with 22 bases between them. This CDR3 is built from 18 residues. Germline CDR1 and CDR2: LGHNA and YNFKEQ.

V is TRBV29-1 and J is TRBJ1-5; D possibly corresponds to TRBD1 (5 bases). This CDR3 is 12 amino acids long. Germline V gives CDR1 SQVTM, CDR2 ANQGSEA. V was cut by 4 bases and J by 4 bases, with 8 bases left in between. The CDR3, as DNA: TGCAGCGTTGGACAGTTTAATCAGCCCCAGCATTTT. It is translated as CSVGQFNQPQHF.

The chain employs TRBV28 and TRBJ2-7, with 12 nucleotides matching TRBD2. V dropped 5 bases and J dropped 3; count of bases not matched to a gene: 14. CDR1 is MDHEN, CDR2 SYDVKM, per germline. The CDR3 length is 18 residues. The CDR3 region is CASSTLTSGRGTGYEQYF. CDR3 DNA: TGTGCCAGCAGTACCCTGACTAGCGGGAGAGGTACCGGCTACGAGCAGTACTTC.

The gene calls are TRBV3-1 and TRBJ2-2; 11 nucleotides match TRBD2. Per germline, CDR1 LGHDT and CDR2 YNNKEL (reference sequence). V lost 2 bases and J lost 3; bases outside the gene matches: 8. The CDR3 runs to 18 residues. The CDR3 region is CASSQSSPGLADTGELFF. CDR3 bases: TGTGCCAGCAGCCAATCATCACCGGGACTAGCGGACACCGGGGAGCTGTTTTTT.

This clonotype showed up many times. The CDR3 spells CASRQGRINEQFF. The CDR3 nucleotides are TGTGCCAGCCGACAGGGGCGGATAAATGAGCAGTTCTTC. The V and J genes are TRBV2 and TRBJ2-1, with 8 bases aligning to TRBD1. The CDR3 covers 13 residues. The germline V gene encodes CDR1 SNHLY and CDR2 FYNNEI. Trimming took 8 bases from V and 7 from J; bases not matched to a gene: 7.

This clonotype appeared many times. This rearrangement joins TRBV7-2 to TRBJ1-1; D call uncertain. CDR1 is SGHTA and CDR2 is FQGNSA in the germline V gene. V dropped 1 base and J dropped 4 bases, with 7 bases sitting between them. This CDR3 contains 13 residues. The CDR3 loop reads CASSLDVGTEAFF. The CDR3 nucleotides read TGTGCCAGCAGCTTAGATGTTGGCACTGAAGCTTTCTTT.

The table lists this clonotype with many counts. The V call is TRBV12-3 or TRBV12-4, the J call TRBJ1-2, with D hard to call. This CDR3 is built from 14 residues. Trimming removed 2 bases from V and 5 bases from J, with 12 bases in between. Here the CDR3 reads CASSLRGDAYGYTF. The DNA for the CDR3 is TGTGCCAGCAGTTTACGGGGAGACGCTTATGGCTACACCTTC.

This clonotype was detected only once. A much larger clone lies one base from this, so it may be a read error. The CDR3 sequence is CASSESGQGFRAFF. In nucleotides, the CDR3 is TGCGCCAGCAGTGAGTCAGGACAGGGGTTCAGAGCTTTCTTT. The chain is built from TRBV10-2 and TRBJ1-1; 9 bases match TRBD1. V was clipped by 0 bases and J by 10 bases; unmatched bases: 6. Germline V gene data show CDR1 as WSHSY and CDR2 as SAAADI. This CDR3 has 14 residues.

This clonotype was counted at least ten times. This chain joins TRBV27 and TRBJ2-4, with a tentative D call TRBD2 (6 bases). The CDR3 runs 15 residues. Per the germline V gene, CDR1 is MNHEY and CDR2 is SMNVEV (reference sequence). V dropped 5 bases and J dropped 3 bases, with 14 bases sitting between them. The CDR3 reads CASSPGTLDKNIQYF. CDR3 DNA: TGTGCCAGCAGTCCCGGGACTTTAGACAAAAACATTCAGTACTTC.

The rearrangement joins TRBV4-2 to TRBJ1-5; D is uncertain. CDR3 length: 18 residues. Deletions cut 1 base from V and 0 bases from J, with 16 bases between. Looked up from germline, CDR1 is LGHNA and CDR2 is YNFKEQ. The CDR3 coding sequence is TGTGCCAGCAGCCAAGCTTTACCGGGCCCAGGTAGCAATCAGCCCCAGCATTTT. Translated: CASSQALPGPGSNQPQHF.